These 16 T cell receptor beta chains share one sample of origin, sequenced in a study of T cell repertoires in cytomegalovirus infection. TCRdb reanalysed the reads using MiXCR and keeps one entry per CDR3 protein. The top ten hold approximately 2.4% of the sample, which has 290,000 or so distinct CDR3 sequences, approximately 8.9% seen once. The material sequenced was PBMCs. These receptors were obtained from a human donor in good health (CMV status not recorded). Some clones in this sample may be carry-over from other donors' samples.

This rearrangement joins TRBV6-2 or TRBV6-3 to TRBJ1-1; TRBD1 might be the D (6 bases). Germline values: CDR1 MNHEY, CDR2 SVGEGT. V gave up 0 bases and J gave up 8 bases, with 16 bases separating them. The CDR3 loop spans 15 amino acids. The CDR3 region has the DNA TGTGCCAGCAGTTACTCGGGGGGCCTCAGCGGAGAAGCTTTCTTT. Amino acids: CASSYSGGLSGEAFF.

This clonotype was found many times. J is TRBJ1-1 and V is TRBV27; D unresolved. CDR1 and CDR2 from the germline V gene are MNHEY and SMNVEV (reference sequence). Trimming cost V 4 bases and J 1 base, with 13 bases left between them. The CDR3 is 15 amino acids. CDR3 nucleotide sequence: TGTGCCAGCAGTTACTTGCCCGGGAAGAACACTGAAGCTTTCTTT. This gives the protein CASSYLPGKNTEAFF.

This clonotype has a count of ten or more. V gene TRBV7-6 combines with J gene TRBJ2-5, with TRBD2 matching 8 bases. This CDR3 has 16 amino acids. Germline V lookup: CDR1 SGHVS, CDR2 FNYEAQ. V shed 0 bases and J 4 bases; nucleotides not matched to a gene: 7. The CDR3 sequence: CASSLALAGGGETQYF. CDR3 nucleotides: TGTGCCAGCAGCTTAGCGCTCGCGGGGGGCGGAGAGACCCAGTACTTC.

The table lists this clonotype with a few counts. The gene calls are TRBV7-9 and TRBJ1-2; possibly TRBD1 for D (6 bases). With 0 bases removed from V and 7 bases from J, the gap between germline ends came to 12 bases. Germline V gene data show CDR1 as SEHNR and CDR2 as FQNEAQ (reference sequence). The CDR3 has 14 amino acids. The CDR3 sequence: CASSLAQGNFGYTF. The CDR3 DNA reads TGTGCCAGCAGCTTAGCCCAGGGGAATTTTGGCTACACCTTC.

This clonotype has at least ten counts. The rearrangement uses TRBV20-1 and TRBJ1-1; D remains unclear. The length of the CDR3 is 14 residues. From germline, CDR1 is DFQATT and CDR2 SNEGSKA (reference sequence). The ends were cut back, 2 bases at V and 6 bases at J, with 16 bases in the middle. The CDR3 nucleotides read TGCAGTGCTAGACCCCTTGAGGCGGTTGCTGAAGCTTTCTTT. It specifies CSARPLEAVAEAFF.

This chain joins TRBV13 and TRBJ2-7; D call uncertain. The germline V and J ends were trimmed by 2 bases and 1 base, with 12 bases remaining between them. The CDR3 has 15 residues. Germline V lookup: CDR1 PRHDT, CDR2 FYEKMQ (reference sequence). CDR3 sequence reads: CASSLFQGRSYEQYF. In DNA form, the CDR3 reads TGTGCCAGCAGCTTATTCCAAGGCAGATCCTACGAGCAGTACTTC. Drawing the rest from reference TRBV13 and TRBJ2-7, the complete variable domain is AAGVIQSPRHLIKEKRETATLKCYPIPRHDTVYWYQQGPGQDPQFLISFYEKMQSDKGSIPDRFSAQQFSDYHSELNMSSLELGDSALYFCASSLFQGRSYEQYFGPGTRLTVT.

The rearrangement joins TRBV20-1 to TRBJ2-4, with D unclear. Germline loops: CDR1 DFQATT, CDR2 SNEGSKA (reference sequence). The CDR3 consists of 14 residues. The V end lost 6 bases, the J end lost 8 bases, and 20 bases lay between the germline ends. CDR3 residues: CSARHKDSLDIQYF. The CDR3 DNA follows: TGCAGTGCGCGTCATAAGGATTCGTTGGACATTCAGTACTTC.

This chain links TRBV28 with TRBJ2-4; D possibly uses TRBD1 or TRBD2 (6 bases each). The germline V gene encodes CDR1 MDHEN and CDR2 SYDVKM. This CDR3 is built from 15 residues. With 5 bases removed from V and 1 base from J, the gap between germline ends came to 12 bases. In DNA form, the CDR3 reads TGTGCCAGCAGTCCATCCGGGGGCGCCAAAAACATTCAGTACTTC. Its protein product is CASSPSGGAKNIQYF.

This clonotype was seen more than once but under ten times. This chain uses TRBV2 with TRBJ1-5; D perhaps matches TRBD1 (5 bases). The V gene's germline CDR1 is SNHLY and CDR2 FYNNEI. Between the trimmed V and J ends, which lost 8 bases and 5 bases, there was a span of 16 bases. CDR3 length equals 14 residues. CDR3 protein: CASLRGGEDQPQHF. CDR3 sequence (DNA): TGTGCCAGCCTCCGAGGAGGGGAGGATCAGCCCCAGCATTTT.

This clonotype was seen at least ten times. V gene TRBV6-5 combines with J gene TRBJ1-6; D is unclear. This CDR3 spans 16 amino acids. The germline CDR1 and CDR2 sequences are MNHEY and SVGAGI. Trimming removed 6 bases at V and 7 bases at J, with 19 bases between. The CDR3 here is CASRLRPNDSNSPLHF. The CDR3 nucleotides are TGTGCCAGCAGGCTCAGACCCAATGATTCAAATTCACCCCTCCACTTT.

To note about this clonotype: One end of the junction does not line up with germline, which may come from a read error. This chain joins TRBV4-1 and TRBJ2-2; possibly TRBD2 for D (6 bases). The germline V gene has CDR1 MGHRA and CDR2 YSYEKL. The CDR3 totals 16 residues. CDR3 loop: CASSPRIAANTGELFF. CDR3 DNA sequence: TGTGCCAGCAGCCCCCGCATAGCGGCGAACACCGGGGAGCTGTTTTTT.

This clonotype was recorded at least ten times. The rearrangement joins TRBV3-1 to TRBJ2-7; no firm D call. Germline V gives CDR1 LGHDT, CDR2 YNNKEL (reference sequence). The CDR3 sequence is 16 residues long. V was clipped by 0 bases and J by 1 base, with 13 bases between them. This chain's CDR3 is CASSQEIPTVSYEQYF. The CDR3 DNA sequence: TGTGCCAGCAGCCAAGAAATACCGACGGTTTCCTACGAGCAGTACTTC.

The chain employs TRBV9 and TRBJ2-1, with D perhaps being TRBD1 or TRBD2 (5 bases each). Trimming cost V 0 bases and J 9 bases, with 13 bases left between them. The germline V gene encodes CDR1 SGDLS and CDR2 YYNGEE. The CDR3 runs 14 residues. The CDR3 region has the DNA TGTGCCAGCAGCGTAGGTGGGGGTAAGACTGAGCAGTTCTTC. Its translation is CASSVGGGKTEQFF.

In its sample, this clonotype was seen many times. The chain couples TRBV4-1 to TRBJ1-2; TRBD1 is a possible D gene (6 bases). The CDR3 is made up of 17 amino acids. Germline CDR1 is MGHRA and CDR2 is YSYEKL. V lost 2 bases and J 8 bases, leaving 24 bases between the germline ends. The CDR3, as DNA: TGCGCCAGCAGCCAAAGCTTTCCGGGGGCTTCGCTTCCCGGCTACACCTTC. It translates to CASSQSFPGASLPGYTF.

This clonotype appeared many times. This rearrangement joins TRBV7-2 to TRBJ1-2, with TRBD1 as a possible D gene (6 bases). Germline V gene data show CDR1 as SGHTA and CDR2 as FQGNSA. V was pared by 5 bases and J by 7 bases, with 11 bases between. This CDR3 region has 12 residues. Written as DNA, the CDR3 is TGTGCCAGCAGCGGACAGTACTCTGGCTACACCTTC. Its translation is CASSGQYSGYTF.

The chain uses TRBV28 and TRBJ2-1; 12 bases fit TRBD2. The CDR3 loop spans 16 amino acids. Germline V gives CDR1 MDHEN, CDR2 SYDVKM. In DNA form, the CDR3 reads TGTGCAGGCAGGCCCCTAGCGGGGGGGCCGTATAATGAGCAGTTCTTC. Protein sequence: CAGRPLAGGPYNEQFF.